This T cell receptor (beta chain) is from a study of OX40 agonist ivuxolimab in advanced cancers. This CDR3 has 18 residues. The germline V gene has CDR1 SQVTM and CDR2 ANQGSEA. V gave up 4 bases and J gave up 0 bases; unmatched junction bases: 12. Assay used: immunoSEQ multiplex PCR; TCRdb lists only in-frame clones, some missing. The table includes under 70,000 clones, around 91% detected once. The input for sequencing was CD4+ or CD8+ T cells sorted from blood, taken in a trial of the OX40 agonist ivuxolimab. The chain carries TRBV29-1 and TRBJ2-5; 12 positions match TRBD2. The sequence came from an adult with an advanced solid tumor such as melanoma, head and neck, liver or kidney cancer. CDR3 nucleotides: TGCAGCGTTGGAGGGTATGCTAGCGGGGGGGCGTACCAAGAGACCCAGTACTTC. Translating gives CSVGGYASGGAYQETQYF.